The clone carrying this TCR beta chain was found a few times. Its antigen is not known. V lost 7 bases, J lost 2 bases, and 8 bases stayed unmatched. The CDR3 is 15 residues long. This sample is drawn from a study of identical twins. Study-wide points: Cord blood's abundant beta clonotypes had fewer insertions, unlike memory repertoires.

TCRdb re-called the 5' RACE reads with MiXCR, one entry per CDR3 protein. The sample holds about 470,000 distinct CDR3 sequences, 20% to 25% seen once. These same data were also listed under a study on T cells expressing NK-cell markers. This second study notes: Cells sorted as CD3+CD56+NKG2C+, CD3+CD56+NKG2C- and CD3+CD56-NKG2C+ T cells supplied the TCR beta repertoires. Eight donors were sequenced, of whom seven were HCMV-seropositive, while the remaining one was HCMV-seronegative.

Sequencing was performed on CD4+ T cells sorted from blood. The sequence was obtained from a woman under 30 in good health. V and J are TRBV12-3 or TRBV12-4 and TRBJ2-7; TRBD2 agrees at 10 bases. The CDR3 here is CASTDSGRIAYEQYF. CDR3 coding DNA: TGTGCCAGCACCGATAGCGGGAGGATCGCCTACGAGCAGTACTTC.